Below, 24 T cell receptor beta chains from the same sample are listed, as sequenced in a study of cytomegalovirus exposure and HLA in healthy donors. The primer mix had 60 Vbeta and 13 Jbeta primers. Libraries were prepared by immunoSEQ multiplex PCR; TCRdb keeps only in-frame clonotypes and omits some of them. The profile shows around 300,000 clones, 84% of them singletons. Sequencing was carried out using PBMCs. Source of these receptors: a woman in her forties in good health and CMV-seropositive.

The J gene is TRBJ1-2, the V gene TRBV28, with D hard to call. Trimming cost V 3 bases and J 12 bases, with 20 bases left between them. The germline gives CDR1 MDHEN, CDR2 SYDVKM. This CDR3 contains 14 residues. The CDR3 loop reads CASSFGGLAAWHTF. The DNA of the CDR3 is TGTGCCAGCAGTTTCGGCGGTTTGGCGGCCTGGCACACCTTC.

V and J are TRBV11-1 and TRBJ1-2; TRBD1 agrees at 10 bases. V dropped 5 bases and J dropped 2; count of bases not matched to a gene: 2. Germline V gives CDR1 SGHAT, CDR2 FQDESV (reference sequence). CDR3 length: 14 residues. In DNA form, the CDR3 reads TGTGCCAGCAGCCAGGGACAGGGGAACTATGGCTACACCTTC. Translation: CASSQGQGNYGYTF.

This clone was found a few times. Other DNA sequences in this specimen translate into the identical CDR3. The chain joins TRBV6-5 to TRBJ1-6; D might be TRBD1 (6 bases). The CDR3 is made up of 13 amino acids. V was cut by 6 bases and J by 7 bases, with 10 bases left in between. Germline V gene data show CDR1 as MNHEY and CDR2 as SVGAGI. The CDR3 sequence is CASRWQGNSPLHF. DNA of the CDR3: TGTGCCAGCAGATGGCAGGGGAATTCACCCCTCCACTTT.

This sequence joins TRBV6-5 and TRBJ2-7; 7 bases line up with TRBD1. CDR1 is MNHEY and CDR2 is SVGAGI in the germline V gene. Unmatched junction bases numbered 10, after V lost 6 bases and J lost 5 bases. The CDR3 is made up of 14 amino acids. CDR3 DNA: TGTGCCAGCAGAAGGGACAGCTCCCCCGACGAGCAGTACTTC. This gives the protein CASRRDSSPDEQYF.

J is TRBJ2-4 and V is TRBV4-1; D is possibly TRBD1 (5 bases). V was shortened by 1 base and J by 9 bases, with 13 bases between the two germline ends. Germline assignment: CDR1 MGHRA and CDR2 YSYEKL. This CDR3 spans 14 amino acids. CDR3 in amino acids: CASSQGVRGGIQYF. CDR3 bases: TGCGCCAGCAGCCAAGGAGTAAGGGGTGGCATTCAGTACTTC.

The genes are TRBV14 and TRBJ1-2; D is possibly TRBD1 (5 bases). CDR1 is SGHDN, CDR2 FVKESK, per germline. The CDR3 length is 14 residues. V was trimmed by 1 base and J by 8 bases, leaving 14 bases between them. DNA for the CDR3: TGTGCCAGCAGCCAAGCAGGGTTTCTAGGCGGCTACACCTTC. Protein product: CASSQAGFLGGYTF.

The CDR3 sequence is CASSPQSLAGGTDTQYF. The CDR3 coding sequence is TGTGCCAGCTCACCGCAGTCCCTAGCGGGAGGAACAGATACGCAGTATTTT. The V and J genes are TRBV18 and TRBJ2-3; 11 bases are a match to TRBD2. The CDR3 is 17 amino acids. Trimming cost V 3 bases and J 3 bases; bases outside gene matches: 8. Germline CDR1 is KGHSH and CDR2 is LQKENI.

The chain couples TRBV7-9 to TRBJ1-2, with D possibly matching TRBD1 (6 bases). The CDR3 is 12 residues long. Germline CDR1 SEHNR, CDR2 FQNEAQ (reference sequence). V lost 7 bases to trimming and J lost 8 bases, with 14 bases between them. This CDR3 is CASIPTGYGYTF. CDR3 sequence (DNA): TGTGCCAGCATCCCTACAGGGTACGGCTACACCTTC. Filled out from reference TRBV7-9 and TRBJ1-2, the complete variable domain reads DTGVSQNPRHKITKRGQNVTFRCDPISEHNRLYWYRQTLGQGPEFLTYFQNEAQLEKSRLLSDRFSAERPKGSFSTLEIQRTEQGDSAMYLCASIPTGYGYTFGSGTRLTVV.

In its sample, this clone was seen a few times. The chain has TRBV10-3 and TRBJ2-7; TRBD1 matches 7 bases. Germline V gene sequence: CDR1 ENHRY, CDR2 SYGVKD. Trimming cost V 2 bases and J 6 bases; bases outside gene matches: 1. This CDR3 region has 12 residues. CDR3 sequence: CAISETGAEQYF. The CDR3 DNA reads as TGTGCCATCAGTGAGACAGGGGCCGAGCAGTACTTC.

This chain links TRBV19 with TRBJ1-5; possible D gene TRBD1, 5 bases. Between the trimmed V and J ends, which lost 7 bases and 1 base, there was a span of 11 bases. This CDR3 has 14 amino acids. Germline CDR1 is LNHDA and CDR2 is SQIVND (reference sequence). CDR3 loop: CASMGRESNQPQHF. CDR3 coding DNA: TGTGCCAGTATGGGCAGGGAAAGCAATCAGCCCCAGCATTTT.

Notes on this clone: One junction end disagrees with the germline gene, perhaps due to a read error. The genes are TRBV19 and TRBJ2-1; TRBD1 is a possible D gene (5 bases). CDR3 length: 17 residues. Germline values: CDR1 LNHDA, CDR2 SQIVND (reference sequence). CDR3: CASSIRGGSSPLNKQFF. The CDR3 DNA sequence: TGTGCCAGTAGTATAAGGGGTGGTAGCAGCCCCCTCAATAAGCAGTTCTTC.

The chain recombines TRBV21-1 with TRBJ1-5; the table's D call, TRBD1, has no DNA check behind it. TRBV21-1 is classified as a pseudogene. This CDR3 comprises 17 residues. DNA of the CDR3: TGTGCCAGCAGCGGGGGTCCCGACAGGGTATTCAATCAGCCCCAGCATTTT. Translation gives CASSGGPDRVFNQPQHF.

The chain carries TRBV28 and TRBJ1-1, with D uncertain. This CDR3 has 14 amino acids. Trimming took off 7 bases at V and 5 bases at J, with 17 bases between the two ends. Germline CDR1 and CDR2: MDHEN and SYDVKM. CDR3 coding DNA: TGTGCCAGCACCTCTTGGGAGGGTCGAACTGAAGCTTTCTTT. Protein: CASTSWEGRTEAFF.

The genes are TRBV28 and TRBJ1-1; 8 positions match TRBD1. J gave up 1 base and V 8 bases, and 6 bases lay outside the gene matches. CDR1 is MDHEN, CDR2 SYDVKM, per germline. CDR3 size: 14 residues. CDR3 in amino acids: CASHPGGTNTEAFF. The CDR3 region has the DNA TGTGCCAGCCACCCAGGGGGCACGAACACTGAAGCTTTCTTT. The entire variable domain, with the rest obtained from reference TRBV28 and TRBJ1-1, is as follows: DVKVTQSSRYLVKRTGEKVFLECVQDMDHENMFWYRQDPGLGLRLIYFSYDVKMKEKGDIPEGYSVSREKKERFSLILESASTNQTSMYLCASHPGGTNTEAFFGQGTRLTVV.

CDR3 nucleotides: TGCAGCGTGGGGGGGGAGGCGGGAGGAGAGACCCAGTACTTC. Its protein is CSVGGEAGGETQYF. The V call is TRBV29-1, the J call TRBJ2-5; TRBD2 agrees at 8 bases. Trimming took 6 bases from V and 4 from J; bases not matched to a gene: 10. Per the germline V gene, CDR1 is SQVTM and CDR2 is ANQGSEA. CDR3 length: 14 residues.

This sequence joins TRBV7-3 and TRBJ2-1; 7 bases map to TRBD2. With 5 bases clipped from V and 10 bases from J, the junction kept 17 bases outside the gene matches. The length of the CDR3 is 16 residues. CDR1 and CDR2 (germline): SGHTA, FQGTGA. The CDR3 loop is CASSQTGTGGRSEQFF. CDR3 nucleotide sequence: TGTGCCAGCAGCCAAACGGGGACTGGCGGGAGAAGCGAGCAGTTCTTC.

The genes are TRBV29-1 and TRBJ1-1; a possible D gene is TRBD1 (5 bases). Germline V gene sequence: CDR1 SQVTM, CDR2 ANQGSEA. The CDR3 is 13 residues long. Trimming cost V 7 bases and J 1 base, with 13 bases left between them. The chain's CDR3 is CSGRSQGNTEAFF. CDR3 DNA sequence: TGCAGCGGCAGGTCCCAGGGGAACACTGAAGCTTTCTTT.

The V gene is TRBV6-5, the J gene TRBJ2-7; a weak D match, TRBD1 (5 bases). In germline, CDR1 is MNHEY, CDR2 SVGAGI. Trimming cost V 6 bases and J 2 bases, with 14 bases left between them. This CDR3 has 14 amino acids. Here the CDR3 reads CASSQNDRTYEQYF. CDR3 in DNA: TGTGCCAGCAGCCAGAATGACAGAACCTACGAGCAGTACTTC.

The chain uses TRBV28 and TRBJ2-2; weak D call: TRBD2 (5 bases). Trimming took off 7 bases at V and 2 bases at J, with 11 bases between the two ends. This CDR3 is 14 amino acids long. Germline CDR1 and CDR2: MDHEN and SYDVKM. The CDR3 here is CASIDYSNTGELFF. In DNA, the CDR3 is TGTGCCAGCATTGACTACTCAAACACCGGGGAGCTGTTTTTT. Full variable domain (outside the CDR3, taken from reference TRBV28 and TRBJ2-2): DVKVTQSSRYLVKRTGEKVFLECVQDMDHENMFWYRQDPGLGLRLIYFSYDVKMKEKGDIPEGYSVSREKKERFSLILESASTNQTSMYLCASIDYSNTGELFFGEGSRLTVL.

The chain has TRBV5-8 and TRBJ2-2; TRBD1 aligns across 9 bases. The V gene's germline CDR1 is SGHTS and CDR2 YDEGEE. CDR3 length: 13 amino acids. V trimming: 5 bases; J trimming: 6 bases; junction bases outside the gene matches: 2. CDR3 sequence reads: CASRRDRAGELFF. In DNA form, the CDR3 reads TGTGCCAGCAGACGGGACAGGGCCGGGGAGCTGTTTTTT.

The chain links TRBV27 to TRBJ2-1, with TRBD2 identical over 9 bases. From germline, CDR1 is MNHEY and CDR2 SMNVEV (reference sequence). This CDR3 spans 16 amino acids. V gave up 0 bases and J gave up 7 bases; unmatched junction bases: 7. The CDR3 region has the DNA TGTGCCAGCAGTTTATCGCTAGCGGGGTTAGGAAATGAGCAGTTCTTC. This encodes CASSLSLAGLGNEQFF.

This clone was picked up one time. Sequence at one end of the junction differs from germline and may be a read error. The chain is built from TRBV7-8 and TRBJ1-4; 9 nucleotides line up with TRBD1. The CDR3 loop spans 14 amino acids. Per germline, CDR1 SGHVS and CDR2 FQNEAQ. CDR3 in amino acids: CAGSLNRGQEKLFF. In DNA form, the CDR3 reads TGTGCCGGCAGCTTAAACAGGGGGCAGGAAAAACTGTTTTTT.

This chain joins TRBV27 and TRBJ1-5; 9 bases line up with TRBD1. The junction had 10 bases not matched to a gene; V was cut back by 5 bases and J by 5 bases. The CDR3 covers 16 residues. The germline CDR1 and CDR2 sequences are MNHEY and SMNVEV (reference sequence). The CDR3 nucleotides are TGTGCCAGCAGTCCGATTAGGACAGGGGTGGATCAGCCCCAGCATTTT. Translation gives CASSPIRTGVDQPQHF.

The J gene is TRBJ2-7, the V gene TRBV29-1; D might be TRBD1 (5 bases). The V and J ends lost 6 bases and 3 bases respectively, with 21 bases between them. The CDR3 loop spans 15 amino acids. In germline, CDR1 is SQVTM, CDR2 ANQGSEA. In nucleotides, the CDR3 is TGCAGCGTGATGAAAGGGGTCTCCGCTGGCTACGAGCAGTACTTC. Its translation is CSVMKGVSAGYEQYF.